One and the same sample provided the 19 T cell receptor beta chains below, sequenced in a study of OX40 agonist ivuxolimab in advanced cancers. TCRdb keeps only in-frame clones here, not all; method: immunoSEQ multiplex PCR. The table shows around 94,000 clones, with over 75% occurring only once. Material: CD4+ or CD8+ T cells sorted from blood, obtained in a trial of the OX40 agonist ivuxolimab. These receptors originate from an adult with an advanced solid tumor such as melanoma, head and neck, liver or kidney cancer.

V gene TRBV19 combines with J gene TRBJ1-1, with D unclear. CDR1 LNHDA and CDR2 SQIVND come from the germline V gene (reference sequence). This CDR3 has 14 residues. Trimming pared 5 bases from V and 0 bases from J, leaving 10 bases between. For the CDR3, the DNA is TGTGCCAGTAGTCCGACGGGCATGAACACTGAAGCTTTCTTT. Translating gives CASSPTGMNTEAFF. The full variable domain, rest sourced from reference TRBV19 and TRBJ1-1, is DGGITQSPKYLFRKEGQNVTLSCEQNLNHDAMYWYRQDPGQGLRLIYYSQIVNDFQKGDIAEGYSVSREKKESFPLTVTSAQKNPTAFYLCASSPTGMNTEAFFGQGTRLTVV.

This chain joins TRBV6-6 and TRBJ2-3, with D tentatively TRBD1 or TRBD2 (6 bases each). Per germline, CDR1 MNHNY and CDR2 SVGAGI (reference sequence). The length of the CDR3 is 16 residues. Trimming took 9 bases from V and 0 from J, leaving 19 bases between them. The CDR3 protein is CASLRGVSGSTDTQYF. DNA for the CDR3: TGTGCCAGTTTAAGGGGGGTTAGTGGTAGCACAGATACGCAGTATTTT.

The rearrangement links TRBV5-1 to TRBJ2-2, with D possibly called TRBD1 or TRBD2 (5 bases each). The germline V gene encodes CDR1 SGHRS and CDR2 YFSETQ. CDR3 length equals 17 residues. V lost 4 bases and J 0 bases, leaving 16 bases between the germline ends. In nucleotides, the CDR3 is TGCGCCAGCAGCCAAATATTAGGGACCGCGAACACCGGGGAGCTGTTTTTT. It is translated as CASSQILGTANTGELFF.

The CDR3 nucleotides are TGTGCCAGCAGGGAGGTGGAGACCCAGTACTTC. Encoded protein: CASREVETQYF. The chain recombines TRBV6-1 with TRBJ2-5; a weak D match, TRBD2 (5 bases). With 6 bases removed from V and 5 bases from J, the gap between germline ends came to 7 bases. The CDR3 runs to 11 residues. Germline lookup yields CDR1 MNHNS and CDR2 SASEGT.

The chain joins TRBV5-1 to TRBJ2-3, with 13 bases aligning to TRBD2. There are 19 residues in the CDR3. V lost 4 bases to trimming and J lost 2 bases; unmatched junction nucleotides: 13. Germline loops: CDR1 SGHRS, CDR2 YFSETQ. Here the CDR3 reads CASSAQPLGTSGITDTQYF. In DNA, the CDR3 is TGCGCCAGCAGCGCGCAGCCCCTTGGGACTAGCGGGATCACAGATACGCAGTATTTT.

This clone occurred a few times. The junction does not match germline at one end; this may be a read error. The chain uses TRBV10-2 and TRBJ1-5; 8 bases are a match to TRBD1. The CDR3 is made up of 11 amino acids. Germline V gives CDR1 WSHSY, CDR2 SAAADI. The CDR3 DNA is TGCGCCAGCAGTGATACGCGGGACAGGTATTTT. This codes for CASSDTRDRYF.

J is TRBJ1-3 and V is TRBV19; D is uncertain. The length of the CDR3 is 13 residues. V lost 6 bases and J 2 bases, leaving 8 bases between the germline ends. Germline V gives CDR1 LNHDA, CDR2 SQIVND (reference sequence). The CDR3 reads CASSGWPGNTIYF. The CDR3 coding sequence is TGTGCCAGTAGCGGCTGGCCTGGAAACACCATATATTTT. Full variable domain (outside the CDR3, taken from reference TRBV19 and TRBJ1-3): DGGITQSPKYLFRKEGQNVTLSCEQNLNHDAMYWYRQDPGQGLRLIYYSQIVNDFQKGDIAEGYSVSREKKESFPLTVTSAQKNPTAFYLCASSGWPGNTIYFGEGSWLTVV.

The rearrangement links TRBV23-1 to TRBJ1-5; no clear D gene. TRBV23-1 is filed as an ORF, its function uncertain. V dropped 7 bases and J dropped 2 bases, with 9 bases sitting between them. This CDR3 spans 13 amino acids. The CDR3 DNA reads as TGCGCCAGCATGGCACTTCGCAATCAGCCCCAGCATTTT. This gives the protein CASMALRNQPQHF.

This chain links TRBV10-3 with TRBJ2-1; no clear D gene. This CDR3 comprises 17 residues. V lost 4 bases, J lost 3 bases, and 19 bases lay in between. Germline CDR1 ENHRY, CDR2 SYGVKD. CDR3 residues: CAISAVQLDVLYNEQFF. Here the CDR3 DNA reads TGTGCCATCAGTGCGGTTCAGCTGGACGTCCTCTACAATGAGCAGTTCTTC.

J is TRBJ1-4 and V is TRBV5-6; a weak D match, TRBD1 (5 bases). The CDR3 has 16 residues. Germline V gene sequence: CDR1 SGHDT, CDR2 YYEEEE. The V and J ends lost 4 bases and 0 bases respectively, with 13 bases between them. As DNA, the CDR3 is TGTGCCAGCAGCCGTGAGGGGCTCACAACTAATGAAAAACTGTTTTTT. It translates to CASSREGLTTNEKLFF. Supplemented by reference TRBV5-6 and TRBJ1-4, the full variable domain reads DAGVTQSPTHLIKTRGQQVTLRCSPKSGHDTVSWYQQALGQGPQFIFQYYEEEERQRGNFPDRFSGHQFPNYSSELNVNALLLGDSALYLCASSREGLTTNEKLFFGSGTQLSVL.

The J gene is TRBJ1-5, the V gene TRBV16; 11 bases fit TRBD1. V lost 5 bases, J lost 4 bases, and 16 bases stayed unmatched. The CDR3 is 19 amino acids. Germline CDR1 KGHSY, CDR2 FQNENV. The CDR3: CASSINQPGQGGRNQPQHF. The CDR3 region has the DNA TGTGCCAGCAGCATAAATCAACCGGGACAGGGGGGGAGAAATCAGCCCCAGCATTTT.

The V call is TRBV27, the J call TRBJ2-7; TRBD1 agrees at 9 bases. Germline V gene data show CDR1 as MNHEY and CDR2 as SMNVEV (reference sequence). The CDR3 is 16 amino acids. Trimming removed 5 bases from V and 2 bases from J; junction bases left unmatched: 10. For the CDR3, the DNA is TGTGCCAGCAGTGGGCCCGGACAGGGGTCGGCCTACGAGCAGTACTTC. Its translation: CASSGPGQGSAYEQYF.

The chain joins TRBV7-3 to TRBJ2-2; 7 bases are shared with TRBD1. This CDR3 has 17 amino acids. V shed 5 bases, J shed 2 bases, and the junction held 11 bases outside the gene matches. CDR1 is SGHTA and CDR2 is FQGTGA in the germline V gene. CDR3 region: CASSLDPGQINTGELFF. CDR3 DNA sequence: TGTGCCAGCAGCCTAGACCCGGGACAGATCAACACCGGGGAGCTGTTTTTT.

V is TRBV27 and J is TRBJ2-2, with 8 bases aligning to TRBD2. Trimming took 6 bases from V and 1 from J; bases not matched to a gene: 1. This CDR3 has 14 residues. The germline V gene encodes CDR1 MNHEY and CDR2 SMNVEV (reference sequence). DNA for the CDR3: TGTGCCAGCAGCGCGGGGGGGAACACCGGGGAGCTGTTTTTT. Translating it yields CASSAGGNTGELFF.

The J gene is TRBJ2-7, the V gene TRBV5-4; TRBD2 matches at 9 bases. The V segment lost 4 bases and the J segment 4 bases; nucleotides outside the gene matches: 9. The CDR3 has 15 residues. Germline lookup yields CDR1 SGHNT and CDR2 YYREEE (reference sequence). In nucleotides, the CDR3 is TGTGCCAGCAGCACCGGCGGGGGGGTACAGTACGAGCAGTACTTC. Amino acid sequence: CASSTGGGVQYEQYF.

The rearrangement joins TRBV5-1 to TRBJ1-6, with D unresolved. The CDR3 totals 13 residues. The ends were cut back, 4 bases at V and 5 bases at J, with 7 bases in the middle. Germline V gene data show CDR1 as SGHRS and CDR2 as YFSETQ. The CDR3 loop reads CASSAGDNSPLHF. The CDR3 bases are TGCGCCAGCAGCGCCGGGGATAATTCACCCCTCCACTTT.

V is TRBV9 and J is TRBJ2-6; 8 bases are shared with TRBD2. The germline V gene encodes CDR1 SGDLS and CDR2 YYNGEE. V lost 1 base, J lost 0 bases, and 3 bases stayed unmatched. CDR3 length: 17 amino acids. The CDR3 reads CASSVLAGGSGANVLTF. The CDR3 DNA sequence: TGTGCCAGCAGCGTATTGGCGGGGGGCTCTGGGGCCAACGTCCTGACTTTC.

The chain carries TRBV19 and TRBJ1-1; no clear D gene. The CDR3 length is 15 residues. V lost 4 bases and J 3 bases, leaving 15 bases between the germline ends. Germline values: CDR1 LNHDA, CDR2 SQIVND (reference sequence). For the CDR3, the DNA is TGTGCCAGTAGTACGCCTCCCGGAGTATACACTGAAGCTTTCTTT. Protein: CASSTPPGVYTEAFF.

This rearrangement joins TRBV2 to TRBJ2-7, with D maybe TRBD1 (5 bases). In germline, CDR1 is SNHLY, CDR2 FYNNEI. Trimming left V 4 bases short and J 3 bases short, with 7 bases between. The CDR3 totals 12 residues. CDR3 loop: CASSVQGYEQYF. The CDR3 DNA is TGTGCCAGCAGTGTTCAGGGCTACGAGCAGTACTTC.